The T cell receptor (beta chain) described here comes from a study of read filtering for tumor transcriptome and immune sequencing. Study details: Mean patient age was approximately 71 years, range roughly 40 to 85; approximately 18 male, roughly 14 female. Revised staging placed roughly 8 patients in R-ISS I, some 17 in II, 7 in III.

Molecular barcoded adaptors covering alpha/delta and beta/gamma chains were used on 400 to 450 ng RNA. MiXCR was run by TCRdb on the reads, yielding one entry per CDR3 protein. In the table there are over 14,000 distinct CDR3 sequences, roughly 20% of which are singletons. This CDR3 spans 14 amino acids. With 5 bases removed from V and 3 bases from J, the gap between germline ends came to 14 bases. Looked up from germline, CDR1 is MNHEY and CDR2 is SMNVEV (reference sequence). At the time of active disease, bone marrow was collected from every patient. In its sample, this clonotype was seen a few times.

The clonotype comes from a donor aged 40 or older with multiple myeloma. The sample was a population of CD138-negative cells sorted from bone marrow. The chain is built from TRBV27 and TRBJ2-7, with D unresolved. The CDR3, as DNA: TGTGCCAGCAGTCCCGGCCCCTCTCTCTACGAGCAGTACTTC. The encoded protein is CASSPGPSLYEQYF.